This T cell receptor (beta chain) originates from a study of T cell changes during pregnancy in multiple sclerosis. Germline lookup yields CDR1 LNHDA and CDR2 SQIVND (reference sequence). V was cut by 5 bases and J by 7 bases, with 21 bases left in between. The length of the CDR3 is 16 residues. Sequenced by immunoSEQ multiplex PCR; TCRdb stores in-frame clones only, minus some. Among under 20,000 clones, about 89% were seen once, and the ten largest hold roughly 8.1%. The sequencing used CD8+ T cells from peripheral blood mononuclear cells, collected in the second trimester of pregnancy. This clonotype originated in a female donor in good health, enrolled as a control in a pregnancy study. V usage is TRBV19 and J usage is TRBJ2-1; D may be TRBD1 (6 bases). CDR3 coding DNA: TGTGCCAGTAGTTCGACGTGGGCAGGTAGGGGGAATGAGCAGTTCTTC. This encodes CASSSTWAGRGNEQFF.